The 8 T cell receptor beta chains reported below all come from one sample, sequenced in a study of blood T cell repertoires in COVID-19. Sequenced by immunoSEQ multiplex PCR; TCRdb stores in-frame clones only, minus some. The sample holds roughly 240,000 clones; over 75% are singletons and the top ten take about 8.2%. The sequencing sample was made of PBMCs or T cells enriched from blood (not recorded which). The receptors stem from a woman between 50 and 59 years old with acute COVID-19.

This sequence joins TRBV11-3 and TRBJ2-7; 7 nucleotides match TRBD1. Germline values: CDR1 SGHNT, CDR2 YENEEA. CDR3 size: 15 residues. J was trimmed by 4 bases and V by 1 base; bases with no gene match: 7. The CDR3 spells CASSLGDSPAYEQYF. The CDR3 DNA reads TGTGCCAGCAGCTTAGGGGACAGCCCGGCGTACGAGCAGTACTTC.

CDR3 bases: TGTGCCAGTATACGCAGGGAGGACACCGGGGAGCTGTTTTTT. Translated: CASIRREDTGELFF. V is TRBV19 and J is TRBJ2-2, with D maybe TRBD2 (6 bases). V lost 7 bases and J lost 3, with 12 bases in between. CDR3 size: 14 residues. Germline assignment: CDR1 LNHDA and CDR2 SQIVND (reference sequence).

The V and J genes are TRBV19 and TRBJ1-1, with D possibly TRBD1 on 5 matching bases. V was clipped by 7 bases and J by 6 bases, with 9 bases between them. This CDR3 has 11 amino acids. Germline V gives CDR1 LNHDA, CDR2 SQIVND (reference sequence). The CDR3, as DNA: TGTGCCAGTATCCTCAGGGCTGAAGCTTTCTTT. This gives the protein CASILRAEAFF.

The CDR3 DNA reads TGTGCTAGTGGTTCCCAGGGGGCCGGTGAAAAACTGTTTTTT. Translation: CASGSQGAGEKLFF. V gene TRBV12-5 combines with J gene TRBJ1-4, with 8 nucleotides matching TRBD1. Germline V CDR1 and CDR2: LGHNT, FRNRAP. CDR3 length: 14 amino acids. Trimming at V came to 4 bases and at J to 7 bases, leaving 5 bases not matched to a gene.

The CDR3 region is CAWSVSVVRRQPQHF. The DNA of the CDR3 is TGTGCCTGGAGTGTATCCGTGGTGCGGAGACAGCCCCAGCATTTT. The chain uses TRBV30 and TRBJ1-5, with D hard to call. The CDR3 is 15 residues long. V lost 0 bases and J 7 bases, leaving 16 bases between the germline ends. Germline V lookup: CDR1 GTSNPN, CDR2 SVGIG (reference sequence). Full variable domain (missing parts from reference TRBV30 and TRBJ1-5): SQTIHQWPATLVQPVGSPLSLECTVEGTSNPNLYWYRQAAGRGLQLLFYSVGIGQISSEVPQNLSASRPQDRQFILSSKKLLLSDSGFYLCAWSVSVVRRQPQHFGDGTRLSIL.

This chain connects TRBV5-1 to TRBJ1-2, with 8 bases matching TRBD1. Germline CDR1 SGHRS, CDR2 YFSETQ. V was pared by 5 bases and J by 3 bases, with 3 bases of the junction left unmatched. The length of the CDR3 is 13 residues. DNA of the CDR3: TGCGCCAGCAGTGTGACAGGGGACTATGGCTACACCTTC. Translated, it gives CASSVTGDYGYTF. Based on the CDR3 plus reference TRBV5-1 and TRBJ1-2, the full variable domain is KAGVTQTPRYLIKTRGQQVTLSCSPISGHRSVSWYQQTPGQGLQFLFEYFSETQRNKGNFPGRFSGRQFSNSRSEMNVSTLELGDSALYLCASSVTGDYGYTFGSGTRLTVV.

The V call is TRBV7-6, the J call TRBJ2-5; possible D gene TRBD2, 5 bases. The CDR3 spans 13 residues. V was trimmed by 1 base and J by 8 bases, leaving 11 bases between them. CDR1 SGHVS and CDR2 FNYEAQ come from the germline V gene. The CDR3 is CASSLGGRGTQYF. In nucleotides, the CDR3 is TGTGCCAGCAGCTTAGGAGGCCGGGGAACCCAGTACTTC.

V gene TRBV2 combines with J gene TRBJ1-2, with D unresolved. V lost 4 bases to trimming and J lost 2 bases, with 8 bases between them. The germline V gene has CDR1 SNHLY and CDR2 FYNNEI. There are 13 residues in the CDR3. CDR3 sequence reads: CASSVTLNYGYTF. The CDR3 DNA reads as TGTGCCAGCAGTGTTACTCTAAACTATGGCTACACCTTC.